The rows below give T cell receptor beta chains drawn from one sample of a study of Tregs in tolerant kidney transplant recipients. Repertoires were generated with immunoSEQ multiplex PCR, while TCRdb's copy carries only in-frame clones and drops some. The sample records 95,000 or so clones, 93% being singletons. This material consisted of CD4+ T cells from blood (PBMCs), taken 12 months after the transplant. The receptors shown here come from a human patient who received a combined kidney and bone marrow transplant. The graft donor may be the source of some T cells. CDR3s include the opening cysteine and the closing phenylalanine or tryptophan. A D gene is named only where the DNA matches it firmly. For some rows the clone size is stated as once, few or many, or as a class when expanded; others skip it.

j_call d_call clone_size v_call cdr3_aa cdr3_nt
TRBJ2-5 TRBD2 NA TRBV7-9 CASSYKATSGNQETQYF TGTGCCAGCAGCTATAAAGCGACTAGCGGGAACCAAGAGACCCAGTACTTC
TRBJ2-4 NA NA TRBV6-6 CASRTAGAKNIQYF TGTGCCAGCAGAACAGCAGGGGCCAAAAACATTCAGTACTTC
TRBJ2-2 TRBD2 NA TRBV6-1 CASPERGGSGELFF TGTGCCAGCCCTGAGCGGGGAGGTTCGGGGGAGCTGTTTTTT
TRBJ1-6 NA NA TRBV30 CAWRGGNNSPLHF TGTGCCTGGAGGGGGGGGAATAATTCACCCCTCCACTTT
TRBJ1-2 NA once TRBV25-1 CASSESSYGYTF TGTGCCAGCAGTGAATCCAGCTATGGCTACACCTTC
TRBJ2-1 TRBD2 NA TRBV25-1 CASSEYYEVSGSEQFF TGTGCCAGCAGTGAATATTATGAAGTGAGCGGGAGTGAGCAGTTCTTC
TRBJ2-5 TRBD1 NA TRBV10-3 CAISPGTGKETQYF TGTGCCATCAGTCCCGGGACAGGGAAAGAGACCCAGTACTTC
TRBJ2-1 NA NA TRBV4-2 CASSLRTYGEQFF TGTGCCAGCAGCCTCCGTACCTACGGTGAGCAGTTCTTC
TRBJ2-3 NA NA TRBV7-3 CASSPRPHTDTQYF TGTGCCAGCAGCCCGAGGCCGCACACAGATACGCAGTATTTT
TRBJ2-1 TRBD2 NA TRBV5-1 CASSWGLAGVPYNEQFF TGCGCCAGCAGCTGGGGACTAGCGGGAGTACCCTACAATGAGCAGTTCTTC
TRBJ2-7 TRBD1 NA TRBV19 CASSIALDRFTYEQYF TGTGCCAGTAGTATAGCTCTGGACAGGTTTACCTACGAGCAGTACTTC
TRBJ1-1 TRBD1 once TRBV30 CAWSLGQMNTEAFF TGTGCCTGGAGTCTGGGACAGATGAACACTGAAGCTTTCTTT
TRBJ1-2 NA NA TRBV7-2 CASSLSPANYGYTF TGTGCCAGCAGCTTATCACCAGCTAACTATGGCTACACCTTC
TRBJ1-6 TRBD1 NA TRBV18 CASSPFSGAGTGNYNSPLHF TGTGCCAGCTCACCATTCTCCGGTGCTGGGACAGGGAATTATAATTCACCCCTCCACTTT
TRBJ2-5 NA NA TRBV15 CATSRDSLVQETQYF TGTGCCACCAGCAGAGATTCACTAGTTCAAGAGACCCAGTACTTC
TRBJ2-5 NA NA TRBV5-6 CASSPGLQETQYF TGTGCCAGCAGCCCGGGACTTCAAGAGACCCAGTACTTC
TRBJ2-2 NA NA TRBV27 CASSPTSGGRRSGELFF TGTGCCAGCAGCCCGACCTCGGGGGGCCGCCGATCCGGGGAGCTGTTTTTT
TRBJ1-1 NA NA TRBV5-1 CASSLARNTEAFF TGCGCCAGCAGCTTGGCTCGGAACACTGAAGCTTTCTTT
TRBJ2-7 TRBD1 NA TRBV11-2 CASSHWGRTGSYEQYF TGTGCCAGCAGCCACTGGGGTCGGACAGGCTCCTACGAGCAGTACTTC
TRBJ2-3 NA once TRBV7-6 CASSFSGTDTQYF TGTGCCAGCAGCTTCAGCGGCACAGATACGCAGTATTTT
TRBJ1-2 NA NA TRBV2 CASSQQVTYGYTF TGTGCCAGCAGTCAACAGGTTACCTATGGCTACACCTTC
TRBJ2-7 NA NA TRBV12-5 CASGPTAAVGYF TGTGCTAGTGGTCCTACTGCGGCAGTGGGGTACTTC
TRBJ2-2 TRBD1 NA TRBV7-2 CASRTKQGYTGELFF TGTGCCAGCAGAACAAAACAGGGGTACACCGGGGAGCTGTTTTTT
TRBJ1-2 TRBD1 NA TRBV6-5 CASSTDRKWTGGYTF TGTGCCAGCAGTACCGACAGGAAATGGACAGGTGGCTACACCTTC
TRBJ1-5 NA NA TRBV28 CASSTGTPQPQHF TGTGCCAGCAGCACAGGGACCCCTCAGCCCCAGCATTTT
TRBJ2-5 TRBD2 NA TRBV6-4 CASSESGGEIGETQYF TGTGCCAGCAGTGAAAGCGGGGGGGAAATCGGAGAGACCCAGTACTTC
TRBJ2-7 TRBD1 NA TRBV5-4 CASRKTGGPYEQYF TGTGCCAGCAGAAAGACAGGGGGCCCATACGAGCAGTACTTC
TRBJ1-4 NA NA TRBV15 CATSRRTATNEKLFF TGTGCCACCAGCAGACGGACAGCAACTAATGAAAAACTGTTTTTT
TRBJ2-7 NA NA TRBV30 CAWSTRQFQSIQYF TGTGCCTGGAGTACCCGACAATTTCAGTCAATCCAGTACTTC
TRBJ1-1 TRBD1 NA TRBV4-1 CASSGHRGPEAFF TGCGCCAGCAGCGGACACAGGGGTCCTGAAGCTTTCTTT
TRBJ2-1 NA NA TRBV11-2 CASSSQESSYNEQFF TGTGCCAGCAGCTCACAGGAGAGCTCCTACAATGAGCAGTTCTTC
TRBJ2-2 TRBD2 NA TRBV5-1 CASSLLAGEGELFF TGCGCCAGCAGCTTGCTAGCGGGAGAGGGGGAGCTGTTTTTT
TRBJ1-4 NA once TRBV4-3 CASSHRTAEKLFF TGCGCCAGCAGCCACCGGACAGCAGAAAAACTGTTTTTT
TRBJ2-1 TRBD2 NA TRBV5-1 CASSSPLAGGANEQFF TGCGCCAGCAGCTCTCCTCTAGCGGGAGGGGCCAATGAGCAGTTCTTC
TRBJ2-7 NA NA TRBV9 CASSVDGTTYEQYF TGTGCCAGCAGCGTAGATGGGACAACCTACGAGCAGTACTTC
TRBJ2-7 TRBD1 NA TRBV27 CASSSDRDHYEQYF TGTGCCAGCAGTTCCGACAGGGACCACTACGAGCAGTACTTC
TRBJ2-7 NA NA TRBV5-4 CASSFGHFGEQYF TGTGCCAGCAGCTTTGGGCACTTTGGCGAGCAGTACTTC
TRBJ2-7 NA NA TRBV15 CATSRGSSYEQYF TGTGCCACCAGCAGGGGCTCCTCCTACGAGCAGTACTTC
TRBJ2-4 NA few TRBV7-2 CASSLEAENIQYF TGTGCCAGCAGCTTAGAGGCGGAAAACATTCAGTACTTC